These T cell receptor beta chains were read from a single sample in a study of T cell changes during pregnancy in multiple sclerosis. TCRdb's copy holds only in-frame clones and misses some; the assay was immunoSEQ multiplex PCR. The sample has about 30,000 clones; 92% are singletons. Sequencing was performed on peripheral blood, taken in the first trimester of pregnancy. These receptors were collected from a female donor in good health, enrolled as a control in a pregnancy study. The CDR3 runs from the conserved cysteine through the conserved F or W. Fields, in order: V gene, J gene, clone size, CDR3 protein. Not all rows give a size; the values are once, few, many and, for expanded clones, a class.

TRBV7-9	TRBJ2-1	NA	CASSLSLSGRISSYNEQFF
TRBV6-6	TRBJ1-1	NA	CASSYSGGAFF
TRBV6-5	TRBJ1-1	once	CASSYSAGGKNTEAFF
TRBV10-3	TRBJ1-1	NA	CAIGTGSAEAFF
TRBV29-1	TRBJ2-3	NA	CSAAGTSGTDTQYF
TRBV4-2	TRBJ2-5	NA	CASSQGTSGGPIQETQYF
TRBV7-2	TRBJ1-6	NA	CASRLQGRNSPLHF
TRBV5-1	TRBJ2-3	NA	CASSLGGGTDTQYF
TRBV6-5	TRBJ2-1	NA	CATTRTSGGYEQFF
TRBV7-2	TRBJ2-3	NA	CASSLEGGGADTQYF
TRBV5-4	TRBJ2-5	NA	CASSFWRRSGETQYF
TRBV29-1	TRBJ1-1	NA	CSVEQGGTEAFF
TRBV7-6	TRBJ2-3	NA	CASSLRGQGGQDTQYF
TRBV11-2	TRBJ1-4	NA	CASRPAYRGPNEKLFF
TRBV25-1	TRBJ1-1	NA	CASSERRGSMNTEAFF
TRBV7-9	TRBJ1-3	NA	CASSQGSGNTIYF
TRBV7-9	TRBJ2-3	NA	CASSLALAGVSTDTQYF
TRBV10-3	TRBJ2-5	NA	CAISILAGVQETQYF
TRBV5-1	TRBJ1-2	NA	CASSLAGERGYTF